One and the same sample provided the 8 T cell receptor beta chains below, sequenced in a study of beta chain features in type 1 diabetes. Study-wide results and limits: Across all four CD4+ subsets, people with type 1 diabetes showed modestly shorter TCRB CDR3s.

These receptors lack a known antigen. The investigators reverse transcribed all of the isolated RNA, so they sequenced expressed TCRB transcripts. Generated by immunoSEQ multiplex PCR, the TCRdb table keeps only in-frame clones and is missing some. The repertoire includes 50,000 or so clones, approximately 40% of them detected once, and 0.1% to 0.15% sits in the top ten. Sequencing was carried out using stem cell memory CD4+ T cells from blood. The source is a man aged 25-45 years with type 1 diabetes.

In its sample, this clone was seen a few times. This chain joins TRBV7-2 and TRBJ2-1; 9 nucleotides align to TRBD1. J gave up 6 bases and V 7 bases, and 7 bases lay outside the gene matches. CDR1 SGHTA and CDR2 FQGNSA come from the germline V gene. The CDR3 is made up of 14 amino acids. Here the CDR3 reads CASKLTGGGNEQFF. As DNA, the CDR3 is TGTGCCAGCAAATTGACAGGGGGTGGCAATGAGCAGTTCTTC. Filled out from reference TRBV7-2 and TRBJ2-1, the complete variable domain reads GAGVSQSPSNKVTEKGKDVELRCDPISGHTALYWYRQSLGQGLEFLIYFQGNSAPDKSGLPSDRFSAERTGGSVSTLTIQRTQQEDSAVYLCASKLTGGGNEQFFGPGTRLTVL.

The chain uses TRBV6-5 and TRBJ2-7; tentatively, D is TRBD2 (6 bases). V was cut by 3 bases and J by 1 base, with 13 bases left in between. CDR3 length equals 15 residues. The germline CDR1 and CDR2 sequences are MNHEY and SVGAGI. The CDR3 loop is CASSYLRDASYEQYF. The CDR3 DNA reads TGTGCCAGCAGTTATTTGCGGGACGCATCCTACGAGCAGTACTTC.

This rearrangement joins TRBV10-2 to TRBJ2-1, with D maybe TRBD1 (6 bases). CDR3 size: 12 residues. The V end lost 8 bases, the J end lost 7 bases, and 12 bases lay between the germline ends. CDR1 WSHSY and CDR2 SAAADI come from the germline V gene. The DNA for the CDR3 is TGCGCCAGCCGCACAGGGTGGAATGAGCAGTTCTTC. Amino acid sequence: CASRTGWNEQFF.

There are a few counts of this clone. The rearrangement joins TRBV28 to TRBJ2-3; D unresolved. Trimming stripped 7 bases from V and 10 bases from J, with 18 bases between. From germline, CDR1 is MDHEN and CDR2 SYDVKM. The CDR3 has 13 amino acids. CDR3 in amino acids: CASNSPLGLPQYF. CDR3 nucleotides: TGTGCCAGCAACTCCCCCTTGGGCCTTCCGCAGTATTTT. Filled out from reference TRBV28 and TRBJ2-3, the complete variable domain reads DVKVTQSSRYLVKRTGEKVFLECVQDMDHENMFWYRQDPGLGLRLIYFSYDVKMKEKGDIPEGYSVSREKKERFSLILESASTNQTSMYLCASNSPLGLPQYFGPGTRLTVL.

The chain links TRBV15 to TRBJ2-4, with TRBD1 matching over 8 bases. Germline CDR1 reads LNHNV; CDR2 reads YYDKDF (reference sequence). The CDR3 covers 14 residues. J gave up 10 bases and V 3 bases, and 8 bases lay outside the gene matches. The CDR3 protein is CATSRADREPIQYF. CDR3 DNA: TGTGCCACCAGCAGGGCGGACAGGGAACCTATTCAGTACTTC. Full variable domain (outside the CDR3, taken from reference TRBV15 and TRBJ2-4): DAMVIQNPRYQVTQFGKPVTLSCSQTLNHNVMYWYQQKSSQAPKLLFHYYDKDFNNEADTPDNFQSRRPNTSFCFLDIRSPGLGDTAMYLCATSRADREPIQYFGAGTRLSVL.

This chain uses TRBV7-9 with TRBJ2-5; TRBD2 is a possible D gene (6 bases). V gave up 3 bases and J gave up 3 bases, with 17 bases separating them. Germline V gives CDR1 SEHNR, CDR2 FQNEAQ (reference sequence). The CDR3 consists of 16 residues. The CDR3 DNA reads TGTGCCAGCAGCTTTTTCTCGGGACTCAACAAAGAGACCCAGTACTTC. It translates to CASSFFSGLNKETQYF. The full variable domain, rest sourced from reference TRBV7-9 and TRBJ2-5, is DTGVSQNPRHKITKRGQNVTFRCDPISEHNRLYWYRQTLGQGPEFLTYFQNEAQLEKSRLLSDRFSAERPKGSFSTLEIQRTEQGDSAMYLCASSFFSGLNKETQYFGPGTRLLVL.

This clone was seen once. This rearrangement joins TRBV5-1 to TRBJ2-2; D unresolved. V gave up 0 bases and J gave up 0 bases, with 6 bases separating them. Germline-derived CDR1 and CDR2 are SGHRS and YFSETQ. This CDR3 region has 15 residues. CDR3 bases: TGCGCCAGCAGCTTGGCCACAGCGAACACCGGGGAGCTGTTTTTT. It encodes CASSLATANTGELFF.

V usage is TRBV12-5 and J usage is TRBJ2-7; D is uncertain. Germline CDR1 is LGHNT and CDR2 is FRNRAP. CDR3 length: 12 amino acids. V lost 1 base and J lost 3, with 4 bases in between. CDR3 sequence: CASGLDNYEQYF. The CDR3 coding sequence is TGTGCTAGTGGTTTGGATAACTACGAGCAGTACTTC. The full variable domain, with the rest looked up from reference TRBV12-5 and TRBJ2-7, is DARVTQTPRHKVTEMGQEVTMRCQPILGHNTVFWYRQTMMQGLELLAYFRNRAPLDDSGMPKDRFSAEMPDATLATLKIQPSEPRDSAVYFCASGLDNYEQYFGPGTRLTVT.